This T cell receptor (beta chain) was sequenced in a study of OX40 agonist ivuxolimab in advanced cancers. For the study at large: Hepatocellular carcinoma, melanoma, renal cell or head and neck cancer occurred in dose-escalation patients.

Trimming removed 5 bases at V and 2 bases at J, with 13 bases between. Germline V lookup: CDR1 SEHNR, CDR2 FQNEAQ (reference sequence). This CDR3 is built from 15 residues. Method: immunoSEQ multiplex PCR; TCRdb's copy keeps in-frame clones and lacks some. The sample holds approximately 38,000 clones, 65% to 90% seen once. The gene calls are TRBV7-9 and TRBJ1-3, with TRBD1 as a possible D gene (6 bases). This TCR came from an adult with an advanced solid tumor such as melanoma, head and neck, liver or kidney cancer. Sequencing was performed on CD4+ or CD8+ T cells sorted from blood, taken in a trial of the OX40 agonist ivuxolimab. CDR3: CASSSHRAAGNTIYF. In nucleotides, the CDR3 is TGTGCCAGCAGCAGCCACAGGGCAGCTGGAAACACCATATATTTT. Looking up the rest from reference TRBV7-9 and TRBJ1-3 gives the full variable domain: DTGVSQNPRHKITKRGQNVTFRCDPISEHNRLYWYRQTLGQGPEFLTYFQNEAQLEKSRLLSDRFSAERPKGSFSTLEIQRTEQGDSAMYLCASSSHRAAGNTIYFGEGSWLTVV.